What follows describes a single T cell receptor (beta chain). What it binds is unknown. Molecular barcoding with unique molecular identifiers was used for the TCRbeta library. TCRdb re-derived calls from the PCR reads in MiXCR, one entry per CDR3 protein. Here the sample spans about 580,000 distinct CDR3 sequences, under 30% being singletons. The data belong to a study of T-cell reconstitution after alpha-beta-depleted transplantation in children. Looked up from germline, CDR1 is SGHTA and CDR2 is FQGTGA. The V end was cut by 5 bases, the J end by 4 bases, with 16 bases between. This CDR3 region has 15 residues. Whole-study findings and limits: T cells produced anew were the main source of T-cell counts and diversity one year after transplant. Several hundred rapidly expanded clones from non-depleted graft cells reportedly supplied alpha-beta T cells about two months post-transplant. Diversity of TCRbeta at day 60 was high in some patients, arising from surviving recipient T cells and thymic progenitors.

The genes are TRBV7-3 and TRBJ2-3; D perhaps matches TRBD1 (5 bases). The sample consisted of PBMCs, mostly from graft donor cells, taken 360 days after TCRalphabeta/CD19-depleted stem cell transplant. The TCR comes from a boy younger than two who had a stem cell transplant for acute myeloid leukemia, so the T cells may come from the graft donor. CDR3 protein: CASSPGAGIADTQYF. The CDR3 DNA reads TGTGCCAGCAGCCCTGGGGCAGGGATCGCAGATACGCAGTATTTT.